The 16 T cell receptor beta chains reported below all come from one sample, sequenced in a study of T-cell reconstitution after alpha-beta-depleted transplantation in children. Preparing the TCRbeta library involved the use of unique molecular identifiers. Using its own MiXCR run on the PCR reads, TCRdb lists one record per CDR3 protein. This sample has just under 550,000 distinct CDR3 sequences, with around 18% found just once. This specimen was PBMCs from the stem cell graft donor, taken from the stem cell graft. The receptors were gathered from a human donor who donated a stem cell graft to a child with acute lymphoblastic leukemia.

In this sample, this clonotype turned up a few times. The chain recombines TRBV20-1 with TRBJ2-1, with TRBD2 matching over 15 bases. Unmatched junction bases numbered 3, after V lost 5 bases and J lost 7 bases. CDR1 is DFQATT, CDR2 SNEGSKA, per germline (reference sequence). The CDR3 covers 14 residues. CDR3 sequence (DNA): TGCAGTGCTGAAGGGACTAGCGGGAGGAATGAGCAGTTCTTC. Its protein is CSAEGTSGRNEQFF.

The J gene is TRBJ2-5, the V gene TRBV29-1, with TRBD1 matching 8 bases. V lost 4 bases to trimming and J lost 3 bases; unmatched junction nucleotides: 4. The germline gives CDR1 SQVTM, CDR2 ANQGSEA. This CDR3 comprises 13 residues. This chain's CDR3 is CSVGWTGKETQYF. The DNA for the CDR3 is TGCAGCGTTGGATGGACAGGGAAAGAGACCCAGTACTTC.

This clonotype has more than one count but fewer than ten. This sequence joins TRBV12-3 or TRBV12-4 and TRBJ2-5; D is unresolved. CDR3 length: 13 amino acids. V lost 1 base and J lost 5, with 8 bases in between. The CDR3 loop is CASSLGDGETQYF. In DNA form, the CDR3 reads TGTGCCAGCAGTTTAGGTGACGGGGAGACCCAGTACTTC.

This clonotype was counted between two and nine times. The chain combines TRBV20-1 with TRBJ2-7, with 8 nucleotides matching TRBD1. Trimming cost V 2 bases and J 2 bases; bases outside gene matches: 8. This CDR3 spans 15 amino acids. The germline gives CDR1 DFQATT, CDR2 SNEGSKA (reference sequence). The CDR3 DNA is TGCAGTGCTAGACCAGGACAGGGAAGAACCTACGAGCAGTACTTC. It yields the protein CSARPGQGRTYEQYF.

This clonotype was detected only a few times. The CDR3 DNA reads as TGTGCCAGCAGCCAAGAAGGGTGGACAGGGGCTCATGAGCAGTTCTTC. Translated: CASSQEGWTGAHEQFF. The gene calls are TRBV14 and TRBJ2-1; 9 positions agree with TRBD1. V shed 0 bases and J 8 bases; nucleotides not matched to a gene: 8. This CDR3 is 16 amino acids long. Germline CDR1 SGHDN, CDR2 FVKESK.

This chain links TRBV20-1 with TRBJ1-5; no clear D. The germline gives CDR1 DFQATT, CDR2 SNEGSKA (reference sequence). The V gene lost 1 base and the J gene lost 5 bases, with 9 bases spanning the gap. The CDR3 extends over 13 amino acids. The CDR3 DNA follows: TGCAGTGCTAGAGGGGTCTTGGATCAGCCCCAGCATTTT. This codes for CSARGVLDQPQHF.

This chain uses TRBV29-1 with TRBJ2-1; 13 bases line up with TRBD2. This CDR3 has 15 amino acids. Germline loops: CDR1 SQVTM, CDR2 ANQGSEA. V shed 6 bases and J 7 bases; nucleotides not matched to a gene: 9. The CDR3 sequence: CSVGVTSGRINEQFF. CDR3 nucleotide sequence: TGCAGCGTGGGGGTGACTAGCGGGAGGATTAATGAGCAGTTCTTC.

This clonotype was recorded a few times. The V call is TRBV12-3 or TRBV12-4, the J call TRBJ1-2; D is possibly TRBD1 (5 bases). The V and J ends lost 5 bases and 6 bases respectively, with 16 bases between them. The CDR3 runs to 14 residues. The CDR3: CASSPSAGRHGYTF. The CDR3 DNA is TGTGCCAGCAGTCCCTCCGCGGGGCGTCATGGCTACACCTTC.

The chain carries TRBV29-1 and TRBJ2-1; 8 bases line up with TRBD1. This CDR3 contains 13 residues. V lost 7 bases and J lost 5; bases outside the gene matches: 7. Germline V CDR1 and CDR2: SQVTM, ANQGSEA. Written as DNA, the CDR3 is TGCAGCGCCTGGGGACAGGTCAACAATGAGCAGTTCTTC. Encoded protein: CSAWGQVNNEQFF.

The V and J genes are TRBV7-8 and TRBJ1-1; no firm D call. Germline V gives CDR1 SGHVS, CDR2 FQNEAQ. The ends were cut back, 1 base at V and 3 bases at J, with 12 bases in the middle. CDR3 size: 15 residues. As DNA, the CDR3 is TGTGCCAGCAGCTTAGTTGTTCCGGGAGACACTGAAGCTTTCTTT. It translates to CASSLVVPGDTEAFF.

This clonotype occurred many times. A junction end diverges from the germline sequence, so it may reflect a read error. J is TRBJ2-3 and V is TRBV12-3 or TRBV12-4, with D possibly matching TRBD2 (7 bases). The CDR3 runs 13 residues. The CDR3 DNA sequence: TGTGCCAGCAGCTTAGGGGGGGCAGATACGCAGTATTTT. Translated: CASSLGGADTQYF.

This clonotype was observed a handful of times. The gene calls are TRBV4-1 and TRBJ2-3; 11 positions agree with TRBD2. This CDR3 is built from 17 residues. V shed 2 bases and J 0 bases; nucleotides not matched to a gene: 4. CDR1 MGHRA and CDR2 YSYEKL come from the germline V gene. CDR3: CASSQHSGRASTDTQYF. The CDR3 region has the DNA TGCGCCAGCAGCCAACATAGCGGGAGGGCCAGCACAGATACGCAGTATTTT.

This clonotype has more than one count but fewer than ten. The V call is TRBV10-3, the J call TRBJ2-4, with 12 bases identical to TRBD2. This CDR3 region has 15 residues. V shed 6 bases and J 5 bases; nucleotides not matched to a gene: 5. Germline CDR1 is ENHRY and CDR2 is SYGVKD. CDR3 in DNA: TGTGCCATCAGCGGACTAGCGGGATGGGAAAACATTCAGTACTTC. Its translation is CAISGLAGWENIQYF.

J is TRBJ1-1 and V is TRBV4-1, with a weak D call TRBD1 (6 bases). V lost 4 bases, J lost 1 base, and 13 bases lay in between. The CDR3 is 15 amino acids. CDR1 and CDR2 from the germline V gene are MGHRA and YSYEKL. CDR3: CASSLYRAGNTEAFF. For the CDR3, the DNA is TGCGCCAGCAGCCTCTACAGGGCAGGGAACACTGAAGCTTTCTTT.

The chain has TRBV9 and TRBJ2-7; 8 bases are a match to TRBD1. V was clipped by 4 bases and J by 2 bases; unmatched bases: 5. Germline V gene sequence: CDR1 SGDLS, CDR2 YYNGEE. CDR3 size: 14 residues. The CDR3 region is CASSPTGAPYEQYF. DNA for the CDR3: TGTGCCAGCAGCCCGACAGGGGCCCCCTACGAGCAGTACTTC.

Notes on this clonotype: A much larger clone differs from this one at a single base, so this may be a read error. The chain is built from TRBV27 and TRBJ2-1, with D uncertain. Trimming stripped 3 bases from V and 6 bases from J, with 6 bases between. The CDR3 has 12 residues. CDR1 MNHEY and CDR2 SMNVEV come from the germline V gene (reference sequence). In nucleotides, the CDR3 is TGTGCCAGCAGTTTTGGGGTCAATGAGCAGTTCTTC. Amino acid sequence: CASSFGVNEQFF.